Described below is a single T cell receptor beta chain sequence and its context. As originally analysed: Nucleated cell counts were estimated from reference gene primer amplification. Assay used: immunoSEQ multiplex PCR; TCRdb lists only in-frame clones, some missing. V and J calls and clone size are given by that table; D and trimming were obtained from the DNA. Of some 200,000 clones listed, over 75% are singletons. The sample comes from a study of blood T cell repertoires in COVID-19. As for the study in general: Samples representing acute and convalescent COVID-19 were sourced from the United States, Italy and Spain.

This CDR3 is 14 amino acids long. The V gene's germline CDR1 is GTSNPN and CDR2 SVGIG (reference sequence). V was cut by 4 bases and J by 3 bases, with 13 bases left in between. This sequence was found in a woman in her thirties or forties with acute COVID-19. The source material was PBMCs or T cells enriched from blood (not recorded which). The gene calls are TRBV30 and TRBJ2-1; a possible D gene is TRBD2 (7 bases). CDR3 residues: CAWIRGGLYNEQFF. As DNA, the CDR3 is TGTGCCTGGATAAGGGGGGGGCTCTACAATGAGCAGTTCTTC.